The entry below describes one T cell receptor beta chain. Produced via immunoSEQ multiplex PCR; TCRdb's table is partial and in-frame only. The sample includes some 270,000 clones, around 90% of them seen just once. The sample comes from a study of blood T cell repertoires in COVID-19. Study information: Donors in the United States, Italy and Spain gave samples during acute or convalescent COVID-19.

Germline trimming cut 5 bases from V and 8 bases from J; bases unmatched to any gene: 17. Looked up from germline, CDR1 is SGHTA and CDR2 is FQGTGA. This CDR3 region has 16 residues. Everyone who took part was about 18 to 90 years old, and they came from 20 to 25 US areas. The rearrangement links TRBV7-3 to TRBJ1-2, with 7 positions matching TRBD1. The clonotype comes from a woman aged 40 to 50 who had recovered from COVID-19. Material: PBMCs or T cells enriched from blood (not recorded which). The CDR3 region is CASSVWVHRGGGGYTF. In nucleotides, the CDR3 is TGTGCCAGCAGCGTATGGGTTCACAGGGGAGGAGGCGGCTACACCTTC.